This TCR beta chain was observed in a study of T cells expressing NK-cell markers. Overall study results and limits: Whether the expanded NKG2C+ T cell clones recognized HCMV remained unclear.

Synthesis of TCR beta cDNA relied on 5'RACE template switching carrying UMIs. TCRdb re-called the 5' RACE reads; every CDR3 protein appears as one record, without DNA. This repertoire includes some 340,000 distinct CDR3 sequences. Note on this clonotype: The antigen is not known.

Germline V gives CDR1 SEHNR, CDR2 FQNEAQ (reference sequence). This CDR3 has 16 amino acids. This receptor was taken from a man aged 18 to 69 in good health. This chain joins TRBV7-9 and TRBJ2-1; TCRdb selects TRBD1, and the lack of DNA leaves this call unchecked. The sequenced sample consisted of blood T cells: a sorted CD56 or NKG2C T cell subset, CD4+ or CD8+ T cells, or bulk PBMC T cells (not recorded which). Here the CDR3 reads CASSLWPGGNGNEQFF.